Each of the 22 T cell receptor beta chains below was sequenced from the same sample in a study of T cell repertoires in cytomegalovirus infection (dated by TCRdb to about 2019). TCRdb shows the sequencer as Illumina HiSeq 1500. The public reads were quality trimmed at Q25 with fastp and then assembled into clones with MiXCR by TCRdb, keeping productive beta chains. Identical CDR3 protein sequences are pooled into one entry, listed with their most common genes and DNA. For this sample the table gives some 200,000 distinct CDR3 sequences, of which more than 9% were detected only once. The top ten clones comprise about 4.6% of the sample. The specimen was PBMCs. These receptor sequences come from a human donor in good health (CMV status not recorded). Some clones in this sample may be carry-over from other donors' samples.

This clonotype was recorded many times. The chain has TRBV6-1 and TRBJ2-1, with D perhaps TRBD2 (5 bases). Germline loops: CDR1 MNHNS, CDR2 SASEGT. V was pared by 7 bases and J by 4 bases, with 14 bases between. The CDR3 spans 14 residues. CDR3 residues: CASKGSPSYNEQFF. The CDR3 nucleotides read TGTGCCAGCAAAGGGAGCCCGTCTTACAATGAGCAGTTCTTC.

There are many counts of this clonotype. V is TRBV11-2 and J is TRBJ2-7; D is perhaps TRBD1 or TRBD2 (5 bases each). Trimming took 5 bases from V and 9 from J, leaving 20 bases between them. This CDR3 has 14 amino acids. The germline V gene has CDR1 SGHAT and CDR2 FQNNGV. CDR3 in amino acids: CASSPPRAGTGQYF. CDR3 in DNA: TGTGCCAGCAGCCCCCCCCGGGCTGGGACGGGGCAGTACTTC. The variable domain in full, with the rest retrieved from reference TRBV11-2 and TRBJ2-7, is EAGVAQSPRYKIIEKRQSVAFWCNPISGHATLYWYQQILGQGPKLLIQFQNNGVVDDSQLPKDRFSAERLKGVDSTLKIQPAKLEDSAVYLCASSPPRAGTGQYFGPGTRLTVT.

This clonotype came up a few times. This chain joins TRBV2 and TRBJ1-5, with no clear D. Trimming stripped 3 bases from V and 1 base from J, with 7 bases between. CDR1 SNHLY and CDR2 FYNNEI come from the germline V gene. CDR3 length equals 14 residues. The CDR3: CASSDKDSNQPQHF. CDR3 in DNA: TGTGCCAGCAGTGATAAGGACAGCAATCAGCCCCAGCATTTT.

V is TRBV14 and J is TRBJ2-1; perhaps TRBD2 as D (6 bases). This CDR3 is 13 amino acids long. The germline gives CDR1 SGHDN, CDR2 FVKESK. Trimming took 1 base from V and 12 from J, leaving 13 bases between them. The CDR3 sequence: CASSQAPGERQFF. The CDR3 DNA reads TGTGCCAGCAGCCAAGCGCCGGGGGAGAGGCAGTTCTTC. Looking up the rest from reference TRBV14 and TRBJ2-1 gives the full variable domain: EAGVTQFPSHSVIEKGQTVTLRCDPISGHDNLYWYRRVMGKEIKFLLHFVKESKQDESGMPNNRFLAERTGGTYSTLKVQPAELEDSGVYFCASSQAPGERQFFGPGTRLTVL.

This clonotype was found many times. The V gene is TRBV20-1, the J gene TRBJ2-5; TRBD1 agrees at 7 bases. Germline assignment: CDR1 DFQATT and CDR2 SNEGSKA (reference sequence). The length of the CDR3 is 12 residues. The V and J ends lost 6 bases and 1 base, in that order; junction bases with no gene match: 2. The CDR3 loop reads CSAGTAQETQYF. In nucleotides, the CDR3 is TGCAGTGCCGGGACAGCCCAAGAGACCCAGTACTTC.

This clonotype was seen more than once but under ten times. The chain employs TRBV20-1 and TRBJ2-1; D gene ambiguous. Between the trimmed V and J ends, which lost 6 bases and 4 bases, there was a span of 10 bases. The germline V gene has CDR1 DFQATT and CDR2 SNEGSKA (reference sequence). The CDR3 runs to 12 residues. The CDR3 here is CSALDHYNEQFF. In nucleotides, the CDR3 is TGCAGTGCCCTGGACCATTACAATGAGCAGTTCTTC.

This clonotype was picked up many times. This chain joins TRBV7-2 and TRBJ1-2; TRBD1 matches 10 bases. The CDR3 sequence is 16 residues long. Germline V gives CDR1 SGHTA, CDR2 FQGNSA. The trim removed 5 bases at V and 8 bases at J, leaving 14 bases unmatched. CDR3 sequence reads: CASSKLLGQGLGGYTF. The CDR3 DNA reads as TGTGCCAGCAGCAAACTACTGGGACAGGGGCTGGGGGGCTACACCTTC.

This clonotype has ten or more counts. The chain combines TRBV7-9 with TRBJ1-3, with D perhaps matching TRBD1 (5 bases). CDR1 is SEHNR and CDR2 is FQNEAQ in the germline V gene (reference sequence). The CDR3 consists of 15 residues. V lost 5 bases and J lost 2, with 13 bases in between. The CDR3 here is CASSDAGITGNTIYF. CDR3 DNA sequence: TGTGCCAGCAGCGACGCAGGGATCACTGGAAACACCATATATTTT.

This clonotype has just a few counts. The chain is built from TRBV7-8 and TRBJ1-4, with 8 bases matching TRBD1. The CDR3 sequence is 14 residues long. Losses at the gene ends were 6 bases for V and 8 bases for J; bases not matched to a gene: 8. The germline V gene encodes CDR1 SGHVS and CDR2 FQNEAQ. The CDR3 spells CASSTGQGDEKLFF. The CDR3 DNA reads TGTGCCAGCAGTACCGGACAGGGAGACGAAAAACTGTTTTTT.

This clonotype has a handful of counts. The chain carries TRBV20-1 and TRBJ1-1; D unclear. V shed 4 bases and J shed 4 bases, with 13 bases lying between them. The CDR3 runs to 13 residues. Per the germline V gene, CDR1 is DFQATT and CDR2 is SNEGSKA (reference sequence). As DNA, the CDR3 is TGCAGTGCTACATCTAGTTGGGTCACTGAAGCTTTCTTT. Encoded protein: CSATSSWVTEAFF.

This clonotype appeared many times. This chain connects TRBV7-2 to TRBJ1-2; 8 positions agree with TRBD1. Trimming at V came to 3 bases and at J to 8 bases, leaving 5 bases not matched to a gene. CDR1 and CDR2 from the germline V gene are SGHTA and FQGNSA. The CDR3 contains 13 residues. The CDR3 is CASSFGQGRGYTF. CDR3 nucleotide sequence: TGTGCCAGCAGCTTCGGACAGGGTCGCGGCTACACCTTC.

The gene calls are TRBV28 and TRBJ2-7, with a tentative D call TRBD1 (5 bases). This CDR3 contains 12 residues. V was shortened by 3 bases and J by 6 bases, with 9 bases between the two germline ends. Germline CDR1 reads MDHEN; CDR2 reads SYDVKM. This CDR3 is CASSFQGLEQYF. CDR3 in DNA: TGTGCCAGCAGTTTTCAGGGCCTCGAGCAGTACTTC.

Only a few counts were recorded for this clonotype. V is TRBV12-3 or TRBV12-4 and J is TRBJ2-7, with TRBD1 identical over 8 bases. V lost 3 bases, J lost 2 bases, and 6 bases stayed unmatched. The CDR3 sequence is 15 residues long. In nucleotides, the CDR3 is TGTGCCAGCAGTTTTGACAGGGGTTCTACCTACGAGCAGTACTTC. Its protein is CASSFDRGSTYEQYF.

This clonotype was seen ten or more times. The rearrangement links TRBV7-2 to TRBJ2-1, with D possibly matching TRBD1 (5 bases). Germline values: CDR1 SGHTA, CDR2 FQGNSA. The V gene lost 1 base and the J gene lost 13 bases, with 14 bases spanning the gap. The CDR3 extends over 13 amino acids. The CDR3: CASSLGIGAAQFF. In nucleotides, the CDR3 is TGTGCCAGCAGCTTAGGTATAGGGGCGGCCCAGTTCTTC.

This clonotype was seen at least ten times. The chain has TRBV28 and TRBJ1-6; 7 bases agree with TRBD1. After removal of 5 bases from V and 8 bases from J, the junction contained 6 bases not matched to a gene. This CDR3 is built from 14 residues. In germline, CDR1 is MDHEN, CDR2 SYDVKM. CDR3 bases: TGTGCCAGCAGTATCTCGGGACAGTATTCACCCCTCCACTTT. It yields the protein CASSISGQYSPLHF.

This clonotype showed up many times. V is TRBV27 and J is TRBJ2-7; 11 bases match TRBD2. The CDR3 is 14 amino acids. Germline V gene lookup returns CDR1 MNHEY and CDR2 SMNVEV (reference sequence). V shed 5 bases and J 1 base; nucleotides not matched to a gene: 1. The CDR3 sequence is CASSIAGGSYEQYF. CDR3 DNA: TGTGCCAGCAGTATAGCGGGAGGGTCCTACGAGCAGTACTTC.

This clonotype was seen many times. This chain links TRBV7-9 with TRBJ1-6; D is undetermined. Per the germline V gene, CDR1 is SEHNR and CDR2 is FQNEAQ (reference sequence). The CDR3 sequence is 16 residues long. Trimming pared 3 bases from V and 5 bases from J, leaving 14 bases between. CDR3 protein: CASSFDRTENNSPLHF. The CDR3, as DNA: TGTGCCAGCAGCTTCGATAGGACGGAGAATAATTCACCCCTCCACTTT.

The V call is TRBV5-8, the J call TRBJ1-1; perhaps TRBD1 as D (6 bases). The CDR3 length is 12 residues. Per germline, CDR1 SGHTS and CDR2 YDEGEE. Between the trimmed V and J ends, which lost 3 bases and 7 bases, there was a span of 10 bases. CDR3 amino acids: CASSWRGSEAFF. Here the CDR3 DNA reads TGTGCCAGCAGCTGGAGGGGGAGTGAAGCTTTCTTT. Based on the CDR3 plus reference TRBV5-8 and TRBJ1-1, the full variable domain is EAGVTQSPTHLIKTRGQQATLRCSPISGHTSVYWYQQALGLGLQFLLWYDEGEERNRGNFPPRFSGRQFPNYSSELNVNALELEDSALYLCASSWRGSEAFFGQGTRLTVV.

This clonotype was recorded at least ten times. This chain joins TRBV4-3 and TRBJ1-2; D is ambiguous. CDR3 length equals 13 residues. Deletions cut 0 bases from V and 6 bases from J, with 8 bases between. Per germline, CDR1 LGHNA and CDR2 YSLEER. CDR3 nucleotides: TGCGCCAGCAGCCAAGATCTCAAGGATGGCTACACCTTC. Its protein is CASSQDLKDGYTF.

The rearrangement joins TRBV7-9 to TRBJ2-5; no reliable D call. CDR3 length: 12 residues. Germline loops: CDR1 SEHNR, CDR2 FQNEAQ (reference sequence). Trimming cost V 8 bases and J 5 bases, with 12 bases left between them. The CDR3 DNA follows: TGTGCCAGCGGCCCCATGTTGGAGACCCAGTACTTC. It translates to CASGPMLETQYF.

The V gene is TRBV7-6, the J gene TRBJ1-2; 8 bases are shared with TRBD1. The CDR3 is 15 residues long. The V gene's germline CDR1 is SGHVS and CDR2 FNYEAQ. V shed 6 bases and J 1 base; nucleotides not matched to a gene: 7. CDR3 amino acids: CASRTDRDVNYGYTF. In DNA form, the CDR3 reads TGTGCCAGCAGGACGGACAGGGATGTTAACTATGGCTACACCTTC.

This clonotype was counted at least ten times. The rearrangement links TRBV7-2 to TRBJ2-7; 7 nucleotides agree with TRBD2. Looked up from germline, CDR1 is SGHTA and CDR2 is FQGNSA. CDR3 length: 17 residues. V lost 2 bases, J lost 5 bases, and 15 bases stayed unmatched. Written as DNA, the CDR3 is TGTGCCAGCAGCTTACGGCTAGCGGACACCCTAAGCGACGAGCAGTACTTC. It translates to CASSLRLADTLSDEQYF.